This T cell receptor (beta chain) stems from a study of T cells after yellow fever vaccination (dated by TCRdb to between 2019 and 2020). General notes on the study: The SMART-Seq v4 Ultra Low Input RNA kit was used to prepare libraries from fractions with low cell numbers. Blood was collected at multiple timepoints before and after primary and secondary immunization, and bulk PBMC replicates and cell subsets were isolated. Two healthy male donors, one aged 18 to 30 and one aged 30 to 40 years, were included in the cohort. Bulk TCR alpha and beta repertoires were sequenced longitudinally to track T-cell clones before and after primary and booster YFV17D yellow fever vaccination. What the research found in general, with its limitations: Because only two donors were included in the study, the extent to which the findings can be generalized is limited. Compared with the primary T-cell response, the secondary T-cell response was faster but weaker, reaching its peak on day 5 rather than on day 15. A small share of clonotypes occurred in both CD4 and CD8 compartments, likely arising from convergent recombination. Computational filtering was required because FACS-sorted repertoires could contain abundant contaminating clonotypes from the bulk population. After the booster, most clones that had expanded after primary vaccination were detected again (about 97% of CD4 and 70% to 90% of CD8), suggesting broad maintenance of memory.

The CDR1 and CDR2 encoded by the germline V gene are KGHSH and LQKENI. Trimming costs V 5 bases and J 5 bases, and their ends lie 21 bases apart. Reading from cysteine to phenylalanine, the CDR3 counts 16 amino acids. Kept here is only the CDR3 DNA, which spans 48 bases and is read in frame from base 1. The sequencer listed for this sample is Illumina NovaSeq 6000. TCR cDNA was synthesized by 5'RACE template switching, through which a universal primer site and unique molecular identifiers were introduced. cDNA synthesis was primed from both the TCR alpha and TCR beta constant segments. Library amplification involved two PCR steps, and the second step added sample barcodes and sequencing adapters. Sequencing of libraries was done on Illumina HiSeq 2500 (2x100 bp) or NovaSeq (2x150 bp). Per the source publication's procedure: Demultiplexing of reads and collapsing into UMI consensus sequences were performed with MIGEC, and V(D)J alignment was carried out with MiXCR. Vaccine-responding clonotypes were identified with edgeR using replicate PBMC samples, with FDR below 0.01 and a log2 fold change above 5 up to day 15 being required. CD4 or CD8 identity was assigned to each bulk clonotype according to whether the clonotype was present at higher abundance in the sequenced CD4 repertoire or the sequenced CD8 repertoire. TCRdb reprocessed the public reads (quality trimming at Q25 with fastp, clone calling with MiXCR) and kept in-frame beta chains. When rows share a CDR3 protein, they turn into one entry using the most common DNA and genes. TCRdb's processing, not the study's, gives the V and J calls here. The sample table contains about 210,000 distinct CDR3 sequences; only one count was recorded for 3% to 4% of them. The ten largest clones take up roughly 3.2% of the sample.

This specimen's treatment or condition label, per the study, means: live attenuated yellow fever vaccine strain. PBMCs were isolated from peripheral blood using a standard Ficoll-Paque protocol. Dynabeads CD4 and CD8 positive selection kits were used to isolate CD4 and CD8 T-cell fractions. TriZol was used to extract RNA from bulk PBMCs, from CD4 and CD8 fractions, and from dextramer-positive and dextramer-negative fractions. With regard to this clonotype: The clone's antigen remains unknown. No quality values exist for individual bases; no much larger clone is one base distant.

The sequencing here drew on CD4+ T cells sorted from PBMCs, taken 10 days after the yellow fever booster vaccination. This clonotype originated in a man younger than 30 who received the YFV17D yellow fever vaccine. The chain is made from TRBV18 and TRBJ2-5; the D gene is perhaps TRBD2, on 5 matching bases. Here the CDR3 is given as CASSSQKVGDWETQYF. The DNA reads TGTGCCAGCTCATCTCAAAAAGTCGGGGATTGGGAGACCCAGTACTTC.